This record concerns one T cell receptor beta chain sequence. The CDR3 has 13 amino acids. Trimming shortened V by 8 bases and J by 1 base, and 11 bases separated the two germline ends. CDR1 is MNHEY and CDR2 is SMNVEV in the germline V gene (reference sequence). This sample stems from a study of T cell changes during pregnancy in multiple sclerosis. Sequenced by immunoSEQ multiplex PCR; TCRdb stores in-frame clones only, minus some. The sample contains about 59,000 clones, approximately 93% of which appear only once. The sample in question was CD8+ T cells from peripheral blood mononuclear cells, obtained in the third trimester of pregnancy. The V gene is TRBV27, the J gene TRBJ1-1; D is possibly TRBD1 (5 bases). This clonotype originated in a female donor with multiple sclerosis, enrolled in a pregnancy study. CDR3 in DNA: TGTGCCAGCGGGGAGGGGAAGAACACTGAAGCTTTCTTT. Translation: CASGEGKNTEAFF.